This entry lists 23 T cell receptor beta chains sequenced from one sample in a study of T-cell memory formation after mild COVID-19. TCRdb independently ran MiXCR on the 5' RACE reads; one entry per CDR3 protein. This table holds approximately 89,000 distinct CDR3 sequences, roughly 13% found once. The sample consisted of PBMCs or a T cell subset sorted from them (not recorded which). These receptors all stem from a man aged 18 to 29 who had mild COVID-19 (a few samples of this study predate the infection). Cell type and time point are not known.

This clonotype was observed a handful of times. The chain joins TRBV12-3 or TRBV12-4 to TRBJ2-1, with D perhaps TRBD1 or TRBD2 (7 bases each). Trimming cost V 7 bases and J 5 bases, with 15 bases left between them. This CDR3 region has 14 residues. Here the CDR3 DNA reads TGTGCCAGCACCAGCCAGGGGGGGAACAATGAGCAGTTCTTC. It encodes CASTSQGGNNEQFF.

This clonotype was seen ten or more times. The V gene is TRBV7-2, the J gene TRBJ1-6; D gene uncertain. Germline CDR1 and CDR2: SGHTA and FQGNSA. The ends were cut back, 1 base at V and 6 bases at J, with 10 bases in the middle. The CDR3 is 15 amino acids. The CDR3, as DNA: TGTGCCAGCAGCTTAGTAGAGGGAAGTAATTCACCCCTCCACTTT. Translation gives CASSLVEGSNSPLHF.

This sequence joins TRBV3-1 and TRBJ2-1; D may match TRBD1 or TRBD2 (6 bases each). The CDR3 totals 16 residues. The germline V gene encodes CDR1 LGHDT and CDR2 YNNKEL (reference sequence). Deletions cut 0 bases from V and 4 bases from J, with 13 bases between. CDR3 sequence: CASSQEPGARYNEQFF. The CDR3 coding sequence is TGTGCCAGCAGCCAAGAACCGGGGGCGCGTTACAATGAGCAGTTCTTC.

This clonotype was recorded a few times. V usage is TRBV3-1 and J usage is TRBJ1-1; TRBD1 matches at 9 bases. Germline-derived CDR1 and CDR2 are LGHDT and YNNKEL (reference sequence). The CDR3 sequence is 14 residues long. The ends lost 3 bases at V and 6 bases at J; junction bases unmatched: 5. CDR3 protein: CASSQRQGVAEAFF. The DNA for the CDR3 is TGTGCCAGCAGCCAGCGACAGGGGGTCGCTGAAGCTTTCTTT.

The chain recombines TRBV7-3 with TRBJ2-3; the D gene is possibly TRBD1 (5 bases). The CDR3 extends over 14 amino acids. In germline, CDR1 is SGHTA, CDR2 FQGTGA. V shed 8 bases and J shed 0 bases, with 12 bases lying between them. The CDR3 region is CASLQGVSTDTQYF. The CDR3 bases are TGTGCCAGCCTCCAAGGGGTTAGCACAGATACGCAGTATTTT.

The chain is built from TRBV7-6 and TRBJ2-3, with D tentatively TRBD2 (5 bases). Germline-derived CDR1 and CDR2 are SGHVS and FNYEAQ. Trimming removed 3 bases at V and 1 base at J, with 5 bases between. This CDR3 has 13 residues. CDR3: CASSFGGTDTQYF. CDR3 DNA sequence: TGTGCCAGCAGCTTCGGGGGCACAGATACGCAGTATTTT.

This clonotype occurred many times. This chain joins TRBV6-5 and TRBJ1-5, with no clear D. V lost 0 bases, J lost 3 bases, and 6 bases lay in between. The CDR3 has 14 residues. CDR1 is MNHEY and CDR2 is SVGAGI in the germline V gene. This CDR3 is CASSYSNTNQPQHF. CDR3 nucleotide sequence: TGTGCCAGCAGTTACTCGAACACCAATCAGCCCCAGCATTTT.

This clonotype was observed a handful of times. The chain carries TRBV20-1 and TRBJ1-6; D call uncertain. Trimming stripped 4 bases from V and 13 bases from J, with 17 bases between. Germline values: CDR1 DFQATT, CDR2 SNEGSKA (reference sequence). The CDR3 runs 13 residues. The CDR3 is CSAKVGEINPLHF. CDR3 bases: TGCAGTGCTAAGGTTGGCGAGATAAACCCCCTCCACTTT.

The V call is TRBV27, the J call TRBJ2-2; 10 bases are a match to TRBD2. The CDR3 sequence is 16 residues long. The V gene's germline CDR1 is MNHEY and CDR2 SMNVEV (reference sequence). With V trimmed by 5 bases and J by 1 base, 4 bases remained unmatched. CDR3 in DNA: TGTGCCAGCAGTCCGAGCGGGGGGGTGAACACCGGGGAGCTGTTTTTT. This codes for CASSPSGGVNTGELFF.

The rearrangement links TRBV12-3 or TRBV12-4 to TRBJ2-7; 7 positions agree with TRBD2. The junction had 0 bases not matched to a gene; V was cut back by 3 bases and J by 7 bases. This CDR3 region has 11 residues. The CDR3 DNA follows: TGTGCCAGCAGTTTGGGGGGGGAGCAGTACTTC. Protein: CASSLGGEQYF.

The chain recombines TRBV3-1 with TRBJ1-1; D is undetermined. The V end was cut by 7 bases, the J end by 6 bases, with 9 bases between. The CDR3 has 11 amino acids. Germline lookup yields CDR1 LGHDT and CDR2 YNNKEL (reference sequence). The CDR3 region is CASIHGAEAFF. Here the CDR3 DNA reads TGTGCCAGCATCCATGGGGCTGAAGCTTTCTTT.

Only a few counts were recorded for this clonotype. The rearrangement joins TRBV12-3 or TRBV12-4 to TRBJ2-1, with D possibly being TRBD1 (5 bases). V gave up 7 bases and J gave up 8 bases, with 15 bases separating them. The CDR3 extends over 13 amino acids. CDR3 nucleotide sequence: TGTGCCAGCACCTTGGGGCTCGGCGATGAGCAGTTCTTC. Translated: CASTLGLGDEQFF.

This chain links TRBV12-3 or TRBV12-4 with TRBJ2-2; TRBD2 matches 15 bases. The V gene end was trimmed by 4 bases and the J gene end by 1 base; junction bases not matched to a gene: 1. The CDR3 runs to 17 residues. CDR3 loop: CASSWTSGGGNTGELFF. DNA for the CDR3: TGTGCCAGCAGTTGGACTAGCGGGGGGGGGAACACCGGGGAGCTGTTTTTT.

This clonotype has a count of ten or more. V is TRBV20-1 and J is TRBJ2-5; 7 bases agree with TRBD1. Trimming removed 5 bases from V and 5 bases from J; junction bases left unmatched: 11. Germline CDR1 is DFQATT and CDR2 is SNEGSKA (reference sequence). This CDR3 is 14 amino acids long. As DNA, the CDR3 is TGCAGTGCTCGCAGGGGGAGCAATTGGGAGACCCAGTACTTC. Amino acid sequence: CSARRGSNWETQYF.

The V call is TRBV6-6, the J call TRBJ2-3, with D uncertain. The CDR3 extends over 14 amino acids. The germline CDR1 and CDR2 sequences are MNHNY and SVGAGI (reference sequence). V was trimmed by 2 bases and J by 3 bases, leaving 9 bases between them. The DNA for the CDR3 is TGTGCCAGCAGTTACCGAGCGCCGACAGATACGCAGTATTTT. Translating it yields CASSYRAPTDTQYF.

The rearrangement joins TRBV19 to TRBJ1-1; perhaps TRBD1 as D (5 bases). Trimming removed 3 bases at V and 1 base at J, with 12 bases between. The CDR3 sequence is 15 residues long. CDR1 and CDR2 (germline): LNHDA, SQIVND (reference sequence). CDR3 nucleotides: TGTGCCAGTAGTATGGGCGGGACGCCGAACACTGAAGCTTTCTTT. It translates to CASSMGGTPNTEAFF.

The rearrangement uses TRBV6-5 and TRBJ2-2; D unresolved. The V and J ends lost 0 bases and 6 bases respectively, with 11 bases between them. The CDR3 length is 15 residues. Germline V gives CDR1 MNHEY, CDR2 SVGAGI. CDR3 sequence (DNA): TGTGCCAGCAGTTACTCGATCATTAGTGCCGGGGAGCTGTTTTTT. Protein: CASSYSIISAGELFF.

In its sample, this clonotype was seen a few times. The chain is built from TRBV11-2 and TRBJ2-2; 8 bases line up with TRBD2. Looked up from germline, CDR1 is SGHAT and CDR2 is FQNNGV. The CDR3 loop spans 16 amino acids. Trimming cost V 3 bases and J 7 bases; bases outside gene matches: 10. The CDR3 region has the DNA TGTGCCAGCAGCTTCGGAGCGGGGGTCCTCGGCGGGGAGCTGTTTTTT. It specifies CASSFGAGVLGGELFF.

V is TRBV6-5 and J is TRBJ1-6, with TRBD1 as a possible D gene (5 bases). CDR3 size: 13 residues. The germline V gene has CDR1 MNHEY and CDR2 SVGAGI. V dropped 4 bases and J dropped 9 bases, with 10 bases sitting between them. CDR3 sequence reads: CASSWGESSPLHF. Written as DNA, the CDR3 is TGTGCCAGCAGTTGGGGGGAGAGTTCACCCCTCCACTTT.

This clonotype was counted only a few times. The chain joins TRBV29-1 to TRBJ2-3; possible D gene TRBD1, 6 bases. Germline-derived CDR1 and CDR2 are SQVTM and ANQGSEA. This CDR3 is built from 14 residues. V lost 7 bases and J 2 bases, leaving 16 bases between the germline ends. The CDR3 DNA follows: TGCAGCGCTCTGGGACAACCTGACACAGATACGCAGTATTTT. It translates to CSALGQPDTDTQYF.

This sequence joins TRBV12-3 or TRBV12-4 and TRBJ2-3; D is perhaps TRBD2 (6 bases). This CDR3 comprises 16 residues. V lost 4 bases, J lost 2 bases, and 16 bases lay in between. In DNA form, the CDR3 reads TGTGCCAGCAGTTGGGTTGTGGGGGGAAACACAGATACGCAGTATTTT. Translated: CASSWVVGGNTDTQYF.

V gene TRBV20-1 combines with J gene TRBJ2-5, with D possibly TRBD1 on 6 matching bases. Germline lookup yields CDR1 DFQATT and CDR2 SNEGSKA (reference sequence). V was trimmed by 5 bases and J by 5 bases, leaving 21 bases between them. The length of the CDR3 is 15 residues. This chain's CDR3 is CSARQEARARETQYF. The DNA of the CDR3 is TGCAGTGCTCGACAGGAGGCCCGGGCGAGGGAGACCCAGTACTTC.

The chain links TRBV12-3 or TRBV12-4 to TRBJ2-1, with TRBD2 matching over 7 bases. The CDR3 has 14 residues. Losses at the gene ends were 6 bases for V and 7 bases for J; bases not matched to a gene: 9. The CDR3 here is CASSPFGGRNEQFF. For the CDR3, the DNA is TGTGCCAGCAGCCCATTCGGGGGGAGGAATGAGCAGTTCTTC.